Reported below is one TCR beta chain. The antigen is undetermined. Clones were read by immunoSEQ multiplex PCR, and TCRdb kept only the in-frame ones, dropping some. This sample has 130,000 or so clones; approximately 90% occur once, and the top ten carry 0.9% to 1.2%. This specimen comes from a study of OX40 agonist ivuxolimab in advanced cancers. Study in general: Patients were treated with ivuxolimab, an agonistic anti-OX40 (CD134) antibody. Across the patients, intravenous ivuxolimab was delivered every 2 weeks at 0.01 to 10 mg/kg.

Points from the study as a whole: On average, CD8+ T cells had more expanded clones than CD4+. Clonal expansion in partial responders at 0.1-3.0 mg/kg ranked among the lowest.

The CDR3 covers 11 residues. Per the germline V gene, CDR1 is SGHTA and CDR2 is FQGNSA. Trimming removed 5 bases at V and 7 bases at J, with 3 bases between. The V and J genes are TRBV7-2 and TRBJ1-6; D gene unclear. The receptor was derived from an adult with an advanced solid tumor such as melanoma, head and neck, liver or kidney cancer. This material consisted of CD4+ or CD8+ T cells sorted from blood, taken in a trial of the OX40 agonist ivuxolimab. The CDR3 protein is CASSINSPLHF. CDR3 DNA sequence: TGTGCCAGCAGCATAAATTCACCCCTCCACTTT.